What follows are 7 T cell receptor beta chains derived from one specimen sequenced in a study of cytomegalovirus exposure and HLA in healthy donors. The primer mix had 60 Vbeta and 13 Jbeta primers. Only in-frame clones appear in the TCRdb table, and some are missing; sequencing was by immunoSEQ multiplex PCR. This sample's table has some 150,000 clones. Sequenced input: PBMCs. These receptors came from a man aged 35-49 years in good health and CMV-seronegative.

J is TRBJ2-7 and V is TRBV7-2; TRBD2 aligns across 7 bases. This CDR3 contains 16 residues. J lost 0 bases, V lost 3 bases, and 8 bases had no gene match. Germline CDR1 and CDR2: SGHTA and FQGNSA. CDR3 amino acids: CASSLGEGYSSYEQYF. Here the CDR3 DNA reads TGTGCCAGCAGCTTGGGGGAGGGCTACAGCTCCTACGAGCAGTACTTC.

This CDR3 reads CASREQGKGYGYTF. Written as DNA, the CDR3 is TGTGCCAGCAGAGAACAGGGGAAGGGCTATGGCTACACCTTC. The chain has TRBV27 and TRBJ1-2; the match to TRBD1 covers 7 bases. The V and J ends lost 6 bases and 4 bases, in that order; junction bases with no gene match: 8. This CDR3 comprises 14 residues. Looked up from germline, CDR1 is MNHEY and CDR2 is SMNVEV (reference sequence).

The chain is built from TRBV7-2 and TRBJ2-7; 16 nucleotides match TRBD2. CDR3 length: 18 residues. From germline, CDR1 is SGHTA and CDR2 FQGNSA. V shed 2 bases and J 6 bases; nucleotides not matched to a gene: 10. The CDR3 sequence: CASSLLGLAGGPGPEQYF. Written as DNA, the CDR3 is TGTGCCAGCAGCTTATTGGGACTAGCGGGGGGGCCGGGACCCGAGCAGTACTTC.

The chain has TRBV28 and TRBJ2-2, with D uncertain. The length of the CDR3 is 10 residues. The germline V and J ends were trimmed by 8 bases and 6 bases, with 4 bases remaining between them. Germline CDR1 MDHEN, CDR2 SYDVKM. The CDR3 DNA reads TGTGCCAGCCAGGCCGGGGAGCTGTTTTTT. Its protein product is CASQAGELFF.

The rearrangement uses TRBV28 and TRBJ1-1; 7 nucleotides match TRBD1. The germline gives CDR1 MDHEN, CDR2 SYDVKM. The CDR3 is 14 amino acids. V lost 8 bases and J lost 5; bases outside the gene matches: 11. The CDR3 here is CASPPQGVGTEAFF. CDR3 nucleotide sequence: TGTGCCAGCCCTCCCCAGGGGGTAGGAACTGAAGCTTTCTTT.

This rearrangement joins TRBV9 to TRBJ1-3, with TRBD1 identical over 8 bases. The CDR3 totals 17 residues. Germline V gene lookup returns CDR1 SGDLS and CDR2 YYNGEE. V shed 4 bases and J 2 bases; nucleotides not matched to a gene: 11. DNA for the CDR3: TGTGCCAGCAGCCATGACAGGGGAGCACTGGCTGGAAACACCATATATTTT. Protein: CASSHDRGALAGNTIYF. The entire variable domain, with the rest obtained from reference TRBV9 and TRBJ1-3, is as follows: DSGVTQTPKHLITATGQRVTLRCSPRSGDLSVYWYQQSLDQGLQFLIQYYNGEERAKGNILERFSAQQFPDLHSELNLSSLELGDSALYFCASSHDRGALAGNTIYFGEGSWLTVV.

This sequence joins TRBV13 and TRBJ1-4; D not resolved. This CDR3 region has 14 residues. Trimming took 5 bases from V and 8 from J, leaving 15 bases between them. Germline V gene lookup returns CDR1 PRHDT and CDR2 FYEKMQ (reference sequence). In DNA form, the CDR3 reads TGTGCCAGCAGCCGTAGGTCGGGGTGGGAAAAACTGTTTTTT. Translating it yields CASSRRSGWEKLFF.